This T cell receptor beta chain stems from a study of T cell responses to AZD1222 COVID-19 vaccine. Data came from immunoSEQ multiplex PCR; TCRdb stores just in-frame clones and leaves some out. Of 130,000 to 150,000 clones listed, over 75% were seen once; the top ten hold approximately 1.5%. The CDR3 consists of 14 residues. The V gene's germline CDR1 is SGHDT and CDR2 YYEEEE. V shed 4 bases and J 6 bases; nucleotides not matched to a gene: 7. J is TRBJ1-2 and V is TRBV5-6, with TRBD1 matching 9 bases. The material sequenced was peripheral blood, taken on day 0 of AZD1222 vaccination. The source is an adult in good health. The CDR3: CASSEGTGYHGYTF. CDR3 in DNA: TGTGCCAGCAGCGAGGGGACAGGGTATCATGGCTACACCTTC.